Below are 32 T cell receptor beta chains sequenced from a single sample in a study of T cells in narcolepsy. Clones were sequenced by immunoSEQ multiplex PCR, and TCRdb holds only the in-frame ones, with some missing. The sample has about 32,000 clones, 79% seen once. Sequencing input: memory (CD45RA-) CD4+ T cells from blood. The receptors were gathered from a human donor in good health.

The rearrangement links TRBV5-4 to TRBJ1-2; D unresolved. The CDR3 extends over 14 amino acids. V gave up 1 base and J gave up 6 bases, with 13 bases separating them. CDR1 and CDR2 from the germline V gene are SGHNT and YYREEE (reference sequence). The CDR3 DNA reads TGTGCCAGCAGCTTGACCAACAAGGCAAATGGCTACACCTTC. Encoded protein: CASSLTNKANGYTF.

This chain links TRBV14 with TRBJ2-7, with TRBD1 matching 8 bases. Germline V gene lookup returns CDR1 SGHDN and CDR2 FVKESK. This CDR3 is 15 amino acids long. With V trimmed by 7 bases and J by 5 bases, 13 bases remained unmatched. The CDR3 loop reads CASTHRGQGPDEQYF. CDR3 in DNA: TGTGCCAGCACGCACCGCGGACAGGGACCAGACGAGCAGTACTTC.

V and J are TRBV6-5 and TRBJ2-7; D ambiguous. The CDR3 loop spans 11 amino acids. Germline V gene lookup returns CDR1 MNHEY and CDR2 SVGAGI. V lost 6 bases and J lost 2, with 5 bases in between. The CDR3 is CASRSPYEQYF. In DNA form, the CDR3 reads TGTGCCAGCAGGTCTCCCTACGAGCAGTACTTC.

This chain connects TRBV5-4 to TRBJ1-1; 7 positions match TRBD1. V shed 0 bases and J 7 bases; nucleotides not matched to a gene: 3. The length of the CDR3 is 13 residues. Per the germline V gene, CDR1 is SGHNT and CDR2 is YYREEE (reference sequence). CDR3 residues: CASSLAGGGEAFF. The CDR3 DNA follows: TGTGCCAGCAGCTTGGCAGGGGGGGGTGAAGCTTTCTTT.

This clone was seen more than once but under ten times. This sequence joins TRBV10-2 and TRBJ2-1, with 11 bases fitting TRBD2. Germline V gene sequence: CDR1 WSHSY, CDR2 SAAADI. The CDR3 is 18 residues long. V trimming: 9 bases; J trimming: 2 bases; junction bases outside the gene matches: 15. CDR3 in DNA: TGCGCCAGAACCTCGAACACCCCTAGCGGGAGGCCCTACAATGAGCAGTTCTTC. Its protein product is CARTSNTPSGRPYNEQFF.

The rearrangement joins TRBV10-1 to TRBJ2-7; D unclear. Germline V CDR1 and CDR2: WNHNN, SYGVQD (reference sequence). Deletions cut 1 base from V and 2 bases from J, with 12 bases between. This CDR3 region has 15 residues. The CDR3 DNA sequence: TGCGCCAGCAGTGAGTATAGGCGCCGAACCTACGAGCAGTACTTC. It translates to CASSEYRRRTYEQYF.

The chain combines TRBV5-1 with TRBJ1-3; D is undetermined. Trimming removed 0 bases from V and 0 bases from J, with 13 bases in between. The CDR3 length is 17 residues. Germline V gene lookup returns CDR1 SGHRS and CDR2 YFSETQ. Here the CDR3 reads CASSLAVGRSSGNTIYF. The CDR3, as DNA: TGCGCCAGCAGCTTGGCCGTCGGAAGAAGCTCTGGAAACACCATATATTTT.

This rearrangement joins TRBV6-5 to TRBJ1-1; perhaps TRBD1 as D (6 bases). The CDR3 runs to 14 residues. CDR1 is MNHEY, CDR2 SVGAGI, per germline. Trimming stripped 4 bases from V and 0 bases from J, with 9 bases between. The CDR3 protein is CASSSGTLNTEAFF. The CDR3 coding sequence is TGTGCCAGCAGTTCGGGGACACTGAACACTGAAGCTTTCTTT.

In this sample, this clone turned up a few times. The CDR3 region is CASSSVGGGYEQYF. The CDR3 nucleotides read TGTGCCAGCAGCTCGGTGGGGGGTGGCTACGAGCAGTACTTC. The V and J genes are TRBV6-5 and TRBJ2-7; tentative D call: TRBD2 (6 bases). CDR1 and CDR2 from the germline V gene are MNHEY and SVGAGI. V lost 6 bases to trimming and J lost 3 bases, with 15 bases between them. This CDR3 spans 14 amino acids.

The rearrangement uses TRBV2 and TRBJ1-2; D is unresolved. V was shortened by 7 bases and J by 8 bases, with 11 bases between the two germline ends. This CDR3 comprises 11 residues. Germline loops: CDR1 SNHLY, CDR2 FYNNEI. The CDR3 DNA sequence: TGTGCCAGCACTTACCAAGGAGGCTACACCTTC. Protein sequence: CASTYQGGYTF.

The J gene is TRBJ2-7, the V gene TRBV2, with 8 positions matching TRBD1. Germline CDR1 is SNHLY and CDR2 is FYNNEI. J lost 6 bases, V lost 7 bases, and 8 bases had no gene match. This CDR3 contains 13 residues. The CDR3 reads CASIGQGASEQYF. The CDR3 DNA sequence: TGTGCCAGCATCGGGCAGGGGGCTAGCGAGCAGTACTTC.

This rearrangement joins TRBV10-3 to TRBJ2-3; either TRBD1 or TRBD2 may supply D (6 bases each). CDR3 length equals 13 residues. Per the germline V gene, CDR1 is ENHRY and CDR2 is SYGVKD. The germline V and J ends were trimmed by 10 bases and 4 bases, with 15 bases remaining between them. The CDR3 DNA reads TGTGCCACCGGAGGGGGGAGGTCAGATACGCAGTATTTT. Translation gives CATGGGRSDTQYF.

This clone is a singleton in its sample. The rearrangement joins TRBV19 to TRBJ1-5; D ambiguous. Germline V gene lookup returns CDR1 LNHDA and CDR2 SQIVND (reference sequence). This CDR3 has 13 amino acids. V was shortened by 7 bases and J by 6 bases, with 13 bases between the two germline ends. The CDR3 bases are TGTGCCAGTAATGGGCAGGTGGGTCAGCCCCAGCATTTT. Protein: CASNGQVGQPQHF.

The V gene is TRBV30, the J gene TRBJ1-2; the D is unclear. With 7 bases removed from V and 2 bases from J, the gap between germline ends came to 11 bases. CDR1 and CDR2 from the germline V gene are GTSNPN and SVGIG (reference sequence). This CDR3 is built from 12 residues. The DNA for the CDR3 is TGTGCCTCGTCTCCGGGCAACTATGGCTACACCTTC. Its protein product is CASSPGNYGYTF.

V usage is TRBV30 and J usage is TRBJ2-2; the D gene is possibly TRBD2 (5 bases). The germline V and J ends were trimmed by 8 bases and 0 bases, with 13 bases remaining between them. The CDR3 is 14 residues long. Germline lookup yields CDR1 GTSNPN and CDR2 SVGIG (reference sequence). CDR3 DNA: TGTGCCCAGTCGGCGGAGGCGAACACCGGGGAGCTGTTTTTT. Translated: CAQSAEANTGELFF.

The chain recombines TRBV2 with TRBJ2-3, with D uncertain. The length of the CDR3 is 13 residues. Trimming removed 10 bases at V and 6 bases at J, with 17 bases between. Per the germline V gene, CDR1 is SNHLY and CDR2 is FYNNEI. This chain's CDR3 is CATTVLNADTQYF. The CDR3 coding sequence is TGTGCCACCACCGTCCTGAATGCCGATACGCAGTATTTT.

This chain uses TRBV7-3 with TRBJ2-1; possible D gene TRBD1, 6 bases. Germline V gene data show CDR1 as SGHTA and CDR2 as FQGTGA. The ends were cut back, 5 bases at V and 8 bases at J, with 19 bases in the middle. The CDR3 spans 15 residues. The CDR3 region is CASSIESQGWHEQFF. The CDR3 DNA is TGTGCCAGCAGCATAGAGTCCCAGGGGTGGCATGAGCAGTTCTTC.

This clone was picked up a small number of times. Other DNA sequences of this sample code for an identical CDR3. The rearrangement joins TRBV6-5 to TRBJ2-2, with D possibly being TRBD2 (7 bases). V gave up 0 bases and J gave up 4 bases, with 9 bases separating them. The CDR3 runs 15 residues. CDR1 MNHEY and CDR2 SVGAGI come from the germline V gene. Written as DNA, the CDR3 is TGTGCCAGCAGTTACTCGGGGGGGCGCACCGGGGAGCTGTTTTTT. Encoded protein: CASSYSGGRTGELFF.

This clone was found a few times. J is TRBJ1-2 and V is TRBV6-5, with a possible D match to TRBD1 (5 bases). V was clipped by 8 bases and J by 7 bases, with 20 bases between them. CDR1 MNHEY and CDR2 SVGAGI come from the germline V gene. This CDR3 has 14 amino acids. The CDR3 nucleotides read TGTGCCAGCGAGTCGGGCCGGGGGGTTGGTGGCTACACCTTC. This sequence encodes CASESGRGVGGYTF.

J is TRBJ1-5 and V is TRBV27, with D tentatively TRBD1 (6 bases). The CDR3 is 14 amino acids. Trimming shortened V by 0 bases and J by 9 bases, and 12 bases separated the two germline ends. CDR1 and CDR2 from the germline V gene are MNHEY and SMNVEV (reference sequence). The CDR3 coding sequence is TGTGCCAGCAGTTTATCGGACAGAACCCGGCCCCAGCATTTT. Translating gives CASSLSDRTRPQHF.

The CDR3 sequence is CASSFSGTEGYGYTF. The CDR3, as DNA: TGTGCCAGCAGTTTCTCCGGGACGGAGGGCTATGGCTACACCTTC. The chain has TRBV6-5 and TRBJ1-2; the D gene is possibly TRBD1 (5 bases). CDR3 length: 15 residues. Between the trimmed V and J ends, which lost 4 bases and 4 bases, there was a span of 16 bases. Germline V gene data show CDR1 as MNHEY and CDR2 as SVGAGI.

The genes are TRBV6-6 and TRBJ1-1; the D gene is possibly TRBD1 (6 bases). This CDR3 has 14 residues. V was pared by 6 bases and J by 2 bases, with 13 bases between. Germline V lookup: CDR1 MNHNY, CDR2 SVGAGI (reference sequence). CDR3 sequence (DNA): TGTGCCAGCAGGAGCCAGGGGACTAACACTGAAGCTTTCTTT. It encodes CASRSQGTNTEAFF.

This chain joins TRBV5-4 and TRBJ1-1, with TRBD1 matching 9 bases. Losses at the gene ends were 4 bases for V and 0 bases for J; bases not matched to a gene: 7. CDR1 is SGHNT and CDR2 is YYREEE in the germline V gene (reference sequence). This CDR3 spans 16 amino acids. CDR3 sequence (DNA): TGTGCCAGCAGCCAGCCGGGACAGGGAATGAACACTGAAGCTTTCTTT. Residues: CASSQPGQGMNTEAFF.

A single count supports this clone. The rearrangement joins TRBV4-1 to TRBJ1-3, with unresolved D. The CDR3 totals 16 residues. The V gene lost 1 base and the J gene lost 4 bases, with 14 bases spanning the gap. The germline V gene encodes CDR1 MGHRA and CDR2 YSYEKL. The CDR3, as DNA: TGCGCCAGCAGCCAAGGCCTGGAGAGTTCCGGAAACACCATATATTTT. This translates into CASSQGLESSGNTIYF.

The chain is built from TRBV11-2 and TRBJ2-1; D not certain. This CDR3 contains 13 residues. V gave up 3 bases and J gave up 4 bases, with 7 bases separating them. Per germline, CDR1 SGHAT and CDR2 FQNNGV. CDR3 coding DNA: TGTGCCAGCAGCTTCCGGGTTTACAATGAGCAGTTCTTC. It encodes CASSFRVYNEQFF.

This chain's CDR3 is CASSLEILNEAFF. CDR3 DNA sequence: TGTGCCAGCAGCTTGGAGATATTGAATGAAGCTTTCTTT. The chain employs TRBV5-6 and TRBJ1-1; D remains ambiguous. The V gene lost 0 bases and the J gene lost 7 bases, with 10 bases spanning the gap. CDR3 length: 13 residues. Germline CDR1 is SGHDT and CDR2 is YYEEEE.

The V and J genes are TRBV5-1 and TRBJ2-5, with TRBD2 matching 8 bases. The V gene's germline CDR1 is SGHRS and CDR2 YFSETQ. The V and J ends lost 3 bases and 11 bases, in that order; junction bases with no gene match: 18. The CDR3 covers 16 residues. This chain's CDR3 is CASSSTGRGAVGEQYF. The CDR3 bases are TGCGCCAGCAGCTCGACCGGGAGGGGCGCGGTCGGGGAGCAGTACTTC.

The chain is built from TRBV9 and TRBJ2-5, with D perhaps assigned TRBD1 or TRBD2 (6 bases each). The germline CDR1 and CDR2 sequences are SGDLS and YYNGEE. V was trimmed by 0 bases and J by 7 bases, leaving 7 bases between them. The CDR3 contains 12 residues. As DNA, the CDR3 is TGTGCCAGCAGCGTAGAGGGGGGGACCCAGTACTTC. It codes for CASSVEGGTQYF.

This clone was detected a few times. The V gene is TRBV6-5, the J gene TRBJ1-1; 7 bases agree with TRBD1. CDR1 and CDR2 (germline): MNHEY, SVGAGI. V shed 0 bases, J shed 6 bases, and the junction held 10 bases outside the gene matches. The CDR3 sequence is 16 residues long. This chain's CDR3 is CASSYSPPTTGAEAFF. The CDR3 nucleotides are TGTGCCAGCAGTTACTCCCCCCCCACCACAGGGGCTGAAGCTTTCTTT.

Remarks on this clone: A read error may account for a junction end that differs from germline. Other DNA sequences within the sample encode an identical CDR3. V and J are TRBV2 and TRBJ1-1, with 9 bases fitting TRBD1. Germline CDR1 SNHLY, CDR2 FYNNEI. This CDR3 has 17 amino acids. CDR3 DNA: TGTGCCAGCAGTGCCCTGACAGGGGGGAATAAGAACACTGAAGCCTTCTTT. Residues: CASSALTGGNKNTEAFF.

The rearrangement links TRBV6-1 to TRBJ1-5, with D unresolved. V was trimmed by 2 bases and J by 7 bases, leaving 12 bases between them. CDR3 length: 14 residues. CDR1 is MNHNS and CDR2 is SASEGT in the germline V gene. The CDR3 nucleotides read TGTGCCAGCAGTGAAATCGGGAATCGACAGCCCCAGCATTTT. It translates to CASSEIGNRQPQHF.

The chain has TRBV5-6 and TRBJ1-3; D not certain. From germline, CDR1 is SGHDT and CDR2 YYEEEE. V was shortened by 2 bases and J by 3 bases, with 18 bases between the two germline ends. This CDR3 is built from 17 residues. The CDR3 DNA sequence: TGTGCCAGCAGCTTCATTCGGCCCAGGATAAATGGAAACACCATATATTTT. The encoded protein is CASSFIRPRINGNTIYF. Combining the CDR3 with reference TRBV5-6 and TRBJ1-3 gives the whole variable domain DAGVTQSPTHLIKTRGQQVTLRCSPKSGHDTVSWYQQALGQGPQFIFQYYEEEERQRGNFPDRFSGHQFPNYSSELNVNALLLGDSALYLCASSFIRPRINGNTIYFGEGSWLTVV.